This T cell receptor (beta chain) was observed in a study of PD-L1 blockade in urothelial cancer. Regarding the study as a whole: Better survival was forecast by a pretreatment blood TCR clonality below the median.

Comments on this clone: Antigen unknown.

Generated by immunoSEQ multiplex PCR, the TCRdb table keeps only in-frame clones and is missing some. The data show 120,000 or so clones, with around 88% seen just once and around 2.4% held by the top ten. V shed 3 bases, J shed 5 bases, and the junction held 8 bases outside the gene matches. The CDR3 totals 17 residues. CDR1 and CDR2 (germline): SGHTA, FQGNSA. Time point defined: peripheral blood 6 weeks after treatment start. A total of 1 to 8 samples per patient were collected pretreatment and on-treatment. Material: PBMCs, obtained around atezolizumab (anti-PD-L1) treatment. This clonotype was obtained from a man aged 45 to 65 with urothelial cancer. V is TRBV7-2 and J is TRBJ2-5, with 14 positions matching TRBD2. CDR3 in amino acids: CASSLTSGRAIGETQYF. The DNA for the CDR3 is TGTGCCAGCAGCTTGACTAGCGGGAGGGCTATTGGGGAGACCCAGTACTTC.